This is a list of T cell receptor beta chains from one sample in a study of blood T cell repertoires in COVID-19. Data came from immunoSEQ multiplex PCR; TCRdb stores just in-frame clones and leaves some out. The table shows roughly 170,000 clones, with approximately 81% occurring only once. Sample: peripheral blood. The receptors originated from a woman in her forties or fifties with COVID-19, enrolled during active disease. CDR3s include the opening cysteine and the closing phenylalanine or tryptophan. A D gene is named only where the DNA matches it firmly. A clone size is listed for some rows: how often the clone was seen (once, few, many), or a class if it is expanded.

>TRBV6-5|TRBJ2-3|-|14|TRBD1
CATRQGAQLDTQYF
TGTGCCACTCGACAGGGGGCGCAACTAGATACGCAGTATTTT
>TRBV28|TRBJ2-7|-|15|-
CASSSGGRDGIEQYF
TGTGCCAGCAGTTCTGGGGGCAGGGATGGTATCGAGCAGTACTTC
>TRBV5-4|TRBJ2-7|few|14|-
CASSLDRGLGEQYF
TGTGCCAGCAGCTTAGATAGGGGTTTAGGGGAGCAGTACTTC
>TRBV5-1|TRBJ1-1|-|14|TRBD1
CASSVTTGVTEAFF
TGCGCCAGCAGCGTAACGACAGGGGTCACTGAAGCTTTCTTT
>TRBV3-1/TRBV3-2|TRBJ2-5|-|15|-
CASSNRDTIQETQYF
TGTGCCAGCAGCAACCGGGACACTATCCAAGAGACCCAGTACTTC
>TRBV6-5|TRBJ2-2|-|14|-
CASRVTVGSGELFF
TGTGCCAGCAGAGTTACGGTCGGGTCCGGGGAGCTGTTTTTT
>TRBV6-1|TRBJ1-5|-|16|TRBD1
CASSDGRTGLPQPQHF
TGTGCCAGCAGTGACGGACGGACAGGGCTTCCTCAGCCCCAGCATTTT
>TRBV7-2|TRBJ2-3|-|14|TRBD1
CASSRGQATDTQYF
TGTGCCAGCAGTAGGGGGCAGGCAACAGATACGCAGTATTTT
>TRBV15|TRBJ1-1|-|14|-
CATSREGDYTEAFF
TGTGCCACCAGCAGAGAAGGGGATTACACTGAAGCTTTCTTT
>TRBV5-1|TRBJ1-1|-|17|-
CASRREYSGTGGTEAFF
TGCGCCAGCAGACGTGAATATTCCGGGACGGGGGGCACTGAAGCTTTCTTT
>TRBV27|TRBJ1-5|once|15|TRBD1
CASSTRGKVDQPQHF
TGTGCCAGCAGCACCAGGGGGAAAGTAGATCAGCCCCAGCATTTT
>TRBV9|TRBJ1-1|-|16|-
CASSSLLEDKGTEAFF
TGTGCCAGCAGCTCTCTGCTTGAGGACAAGGGTACTGAAGCTTTCTTT
>TRBV3-1/TRBV3-2|TRBJ2-2|-|15|-
CASSQPGLEGRELFF
TGTGCCAGCAGCCAACCTGGGTTGGAGGGGAGGGAGCTGTTTTTT